Listed below are T cell receptor beta chains from one sample, sequenced in a study of shared T cell receptors in the human thymus. TCRdb's copy holds only in-frame clones and misses some; the assay was immunoSEQ multiplex PCR. The table lists about 380,000 clones, approximately 95% of them singletons. The sequenced sample consisted of thymocytes. All receptors come from a human donor. CDR3s include the opening cysteine and the closing phenylalanine or tryptophan. A D gene is named only where the DNA matches it firmly. Rows may omit the clone size; those that give it use once, few, many or a size class.

CDR3aa	CDR3nt	abundance	v_gene	j_gene	d_gene
CASATGEFYGYTF	TGTGCCAGCGCAACGGGAGAATTCTATGGCTACACCTTC	-	TRBV9	TRBJ1-2	-
CASSLVIQETQYF	TGTGCCAGCAGCTTGGTCATCCAAGAGACCCAGTACTTC	-	TRBV5-8	TRBJ2-5	-
CASSKDGVQGKVGDQPQHF	TGTGCCAGTAGTAAAGATGGAGTGCAGGGGAAAGTAGGGGATCAGCCCCAGCATTTT	-	TRBV19	TRBJ1-5	-
CASSALANPYEQYF	TGTGCCAGCAGTGCACTAGCGAATCCCTACGAGCAGTACTTC	-	TRBV6-1	TRBJ2-7	TRBD2
CSVWDRDVYEQYF	TGCAGCGTATGGGACAGGGATGTATACGAGCAGTACTTC	-	TRBV29-1	TRBJ2-7	TRBD1
CASSLVQGVLYTEAFF	TGTGCCAGCAGCTTGGTTCAGGGGGTCCTATACACTGAAGCTTTCTTT	-	TRBV5-4	TRBJ1-1	TRBD1
CASSETPSPQVTQYF	TGTGCCAGCAGTGAGACACCTTCTCCCCAAGTGACCCAGTACTTC	-	TRBV2	TRBJ2-5	-
CASMPAGGPYNEQFF	TGTGCCAGCATGCCAGCGGGAGGCCCATACAATGAGCAGTTCTTC	-	TRBV27	TRBJ2-1	TRBD2
CASSLGTSGRSHNEQFF	TGTGCCAGCAGTTTGGGGACTAGCGGGAGGTCGCACAATGAGCAGTTCTTC	-	TRBV27	TRBJ2-1	TRBD2
CAIVDRAVFGYTF	TGTGCCATAGTTGACAGGGCCGTCTTTGGCTACACCTTC	-	TRBV28	TRBJ1-2	TRBD1
CASSSGNTEAFF	TGTGCCAGCAGTTCAGGGAACACTGAAGCTTTCTTT	once	TRBV6-6	TRBJ1-1	-
CASGLDSVNTGELFF	TGTGCTAGTGGCCTGGACAGCGTGAACACCGGGGAGCTGTTTTTT	-	TRBV12-5	TRBJ2-2	-
CAITVRGTPRGFYEQYF	TGTGCCATCACGGTGAGGGGGACACCCAGGGGCTTCTACGAGCAGTACTTC	-	TRBV10-3	TRBJ2-7	-
CASSLRRRDREKLFF	TGTGCCAGCAGCTTACGTCGCAGGGATCGGGAAAAACTGTTTTTT	-	TRBV11-2	TRBJ1-4	-
CASNGRDRFYGYTF	TGTGCCAGTAACGGCCGGGACCGCTTTTACGGCTACACCTTC	-	TRBV19	TRBJ1-2	-
CASSQDLDYTSTDTQYF	TGCGCCAGCAGCCAAGATCTGGACTACACTAGCACAGATACGCAGTATTTT	-	TRBV4-1	TRBJ2-3	-